These T cell receptor beta chains were read from a single sample in a study of blood T cell repertoires in COVID-19. Produced via immunoSEQ multiplex PCR; TCRdb's table is partial and in-frame only. Of over 300,000 clones in the sample, about 83% are singletons; the top ten hold about 1.2%. The material sequenced was peripheral blood. The origin of the receptors is a woman aged 45-59 years with acute or convalescent COVID-19. The CDR3 runs from the conserved cysteine through the conserved F or W. The D gene is left open where the match is weak. Size values are once, few and many counts, or a class for expanded clones, and some rows have none.

V	D	J	size	DNA	CDR3
TRBV7-2	-	TRBJ1-5	-	TGTGCCAGCAGCTTAGGGTCATGGACAGACATTCTCCGCAATCAGCCCCAGCATTTT	CASSLGSWTDILRNQPQHF
TRBV23-1	-	TRBJ1-3	-	TGCGCCAGCAGTCAAGGAGGAGTGAAGAATTGTTCTGGAAACACCATATATTTT	CASSQGGVKNCSGNTIYF
TRBV27	TRBD1	TRBJ1-1	-	TGTGCCAGCAGCAGACAGGGCTCTGAAGCTTTCTTT	CASSRQGSEAFF
TRBV6-6	TRBD2	TRBJ2-7	-	TGTGCCAGCAAAGCTAGCGGGGGGCCCTACGAGCAGTACTTC	CASKASGGPYEQYF
TRBV5-1	-	TRBJ1-2	-	TGCGCCAGCAGCCAGGGTTCTAATGGGGTGGATGGCTACACCTTC	CASSQGSNGVDGYTF
TRBV12-3/TRBV12-4	-	TRBJ2-4	-	TGTGCCAGCAGTCAGGATGAAAACATTCAGTACTTC	CASSQDENIQYF
TRBV6-5	-	TRBJ1-1	-	TGTGCCAGCAGTTATCAAAGGTGGGGAGGCACTGAAGCTTTCTTT	CASSYQRWGGTEAFF
TRBV5-1	TRBD1	TRBJ1-1	-	TGCGCCAGCAGCTCGGGACAGCCTATGAACACTGAAGCTTTCTTT	CASSSGQPMNTEAFF
TRBV12-3/TRBV12-4	TRBD1	TRBJ1-2	-	TGTGCCAGCAGTTTAGATGCAGGGGGTGAACGCTTC	CASSLDAGGERF
TRBV29-1	-	TRBJ1-3	-	TGCAGCGTTGAATCGACAGGAGGAAACACCATATATTTT	CSVESTGGNTIYF
TRBV6-1	-	TRBJ1-1	-	TGTGCCAGCAGTGAAGAAGGTAACAGGCCAGGCACTGAAGCTTTCTTT	CASSEEGNRPGTEAFF
TRBV24-1	-	TRBJ2-1	-	TGTGCCACCAGTGAAGGACTCAGTAACAATGAGCAGTTCTTC	CATSEGLSNNEQFF
TRBV27	-	TRBJ2-3	-	TGTGCCAGCAGTTATGGGGGCGCAGATACGCAGTATTTT	CASSYGGADTQYF
TRBV18	TRBD1	TRBJ1-2	-	TGTGCCAGCTCACCGGGACAGGGGGCGCATAAAGGCTACACCTTC	CASSPGQGAHKGYTF
TRBV7-2	-	TRBJ2-3	-	TGTGCCAGCAGCTTAGTAGGGGAAGATACGCAGTATTTT	CASSLVGEDTQYF
TRBV25-1	-	TRBJ1-5	-	TGTGCCAGCAGTGGGCAGGCCAATCAGCCCCAGCATTTT	CASSGQANQPQHF
TRBV10-3	-	TRBJ1-6	-	TGTGCCATCAGCGGACTGGGCGTGAATTCACCCCTCCACTTT	CAISGLGVNSPLHF
TRBV7-2	-	TRBJ2-7	-	TGTGCCAGCAGCTTGAGGGGGGAGCAGTACTTC	CASSLRGEQYF
TRBV24-1	-	TRBJ1-2	-	TGTGCCACCAGTGGAGCAGGTGCTGTAGGCTACACCTTC	CATSGAGAVGYTF
TRBV7-9	TRBD1	TRBJ1-2	few	TGTGCCAGCAGCGCCCGACAGGGGGCGGACGGCTACACCTTC	CASSARQGADGYTF
TRBV7-9	-	TRBJ2-7	-	TGTGCCAGCAGCTTTGACAGGACCGCCCTTTACGAGCAGTACTTC	CASSFDRTALYEQYF
TRBV4-1	-	TRBJ2-5	-	TGCGCCAGCAGCCCTTTTCTAAAGTACCAAGAGACCCAGTACTTC	CASSPFLKYQETQYF
TRBV2	TRBD1	TRBJ1-2	-	TGTGCCAGCAGTGCGAACAGGGGAGGAAACTATGGCTACACCTTC	CASSANRGGNYGYTF
TRBV7-3	TRBD2	TRBJ2-1	-	TGTGCCAGCAGCCCGGGACTAGCGGGAGGGTCCTACAATGAGCAGTTCTTC	CASSPGLAGGSYNEQFF
TRBV4-2	TRBD1	TRBJ1-1	-	TGTGCCAGCAGCCAACAGGGGGAGGACACTGAAGCTTTCTTT	CASSQQGEDTEAFF
TRBV11-2	TRBD2	TRBJ2-5	-	TGTGCCAGCAGCTTAGGAGTAGCGGGAGATGGTGAGACCCAGTACTTC	CASSLGVAGDGETQYF
TRBV7-2	TRBD1	TRBJ1-1	once	TGTGCCAGCAGCTTAGATGTAGGGACAGGGGGTCACACTGAAGCTTTCTTT	CASSLDVGTGGHTEAFF
TRBV30	-	TRBJ1-4	few	TGTGCCTGGACAGGTCCAAGTGAAAAACTGTTTTTT	CAWTGPSEKLFF
TRBV30	-	TRBJ2-5	-	TGTGCCTGGAGTGGGACAGCCCAAGAGACCCAGTACTTC	CAWSGTAQETQYF
TRBV24-1	TRBD1	TRBJ1-1	-	TGTGCCACCAGCCGGTCGACAGGGGTGGCTGAAGCTTTCTTT	CATSRSTGVAEAFF
TRBV18	TRBD1	TRBJ1-5	once	TGTGCCAGCTCACCCGGGGGACAGTTCAATCAGCCCCAGCATTTT	CASSPGGQFNQPQHF
TRBV7-6	-	TRBJ1-4	once	TGTGCCAGCAGCTTGGCGACAGAAGGAAATGAAAAACTGTTTTTT	CASSLATEGNEKLFF
TRBV27	-	TRBJ1-5	-	TGTGCCAGCAGGGGGGGGAATGGACGCGATCAGCCCCAGCATTTT	CASRGGNGRDQPQHF
TRBV2	-	TRBJ1-2	-	TGTGCCAGCAGTCAGTTCGACAGCTATGGCTACACCTTC	CASSQFDSYGYTF
TRBV19	TRBD2	TRBJ2-7	few	TGTGCCAGTAGTACCCGCGGGGGGCGGGATCCTTACGAGCAGTACTTC	CASSTRGGRDPYEQYF
TRBV6-6	-	TRBJ1-1	-	TGTGCCAGCAGTCCGGCCCAGGGGAACACTGAAGCTTTCTTT	CASSPAQGNTEAFF
TRBV13	TRBD2	TRBJ2-3	once	TGTGCCAGCAGCCCAGGGACTAGCGGGTATTCGGGCACAGATACGCAGTATTTT	CASSPGTSGYSGTDTQYF
TRBV6-2/TRBV6-3	-	TRBJ1-2	-	TGTGCCAGCAGTTACGGGCAGGGCGACCGCTATGGCTACACCTTC	CASSYGQGDRYGYTF
TRBV7-3	-	TRBJ2-1	-	TGTGCCAGCAGCTTACCCCGGGACACCTACAATGAGCAGTTCTTC	CASSLPRDTYNEQFF
TRBV7-2	TRBD2	TRBJ2-7	-	TGTGCCAGCAGCTTCCGGCTAGCGGGAGATGAGCAGTACTTC	CASSFRLAGDEQYF
TRBV3-1/TRBV3-2	TRBD1	TRBJ1-6	-	TGTGCCAGCAGCTCTGGGACAGGGGCATTGGTCTCACCCCTCCACTTT	CASSSGTGALVSPLHF